This TCR beta chain was profiled in a study of blood T cell repertoires in COVID-19. With 5 bases removed from V and 4 bases from J, the gap between germline ends came to 9 bases. The CDR3 has 13 amino acids. Germline CDR1 MRHNA, CDR2 SNTAGT. This clone occurred once. Assay used: immunoSEQ multiplex PCR; TCRdb lists only in-frame clones, some missing. This table has about 300,000 clones, 80% to 90% appearing once. V and J are TRBV6-4 and TRBJ1-5, with D hard to call. This TCR was recovered from a man between 18 and 35 years old who had recovered from COVID-19. The sequenced sample consisted of peripheral blood. CDR3 loop: CASSLEENQPQHF. Here the CDR3 DNA reads TGTGCCAGCAGTCTTGAGGAGAATCAGCCCCAGCATTTT.